The clone carrying this T cell receptor beta chain has at least ten counts. Its antigen is unidentified. The CDR3 loop spans 14 amino acids. From germline, CDR1 is MDHEN and CDR2 SYDVKM. Trimming stripped 1 base from V and 7 bases from J, with 10 bases between. The sample belongs to a study of T cells in Graves' hyperthyroidism and ophthalmopathy. Study at large: Peripheral blood draws took place at initial diagnosis, ahead of any treatment. Findings and caveats of the study: A model built on 13 V-J features separated ophthalmopathy from stable hyperthyroidism. Blood also carried most thyroid clonotypes expanded above 0.001.

TCR beta CDR3 regions were amplified from RNA transcripts. RT-PCR in the first round (using the HTBI primer set) targeted the TCR CDR3. TCRdb reanalysed the multiplex PCR reads using MiXCR and keeps one entry per CDR3 protein. The table includes roughly 380,000 distinct CDR3 sequences, 18% detected once. Clinical symptoms, serum thyroxine and TRAb, thyroid ultrasound and orbital computed tomography were used for the diagnoses. Sequenced input: blood. The TCR comes from a woman aged 40 to 50 with Graves' ophthalmopathy. The V and J genes are TRBV28 and TRBJ2-2, with a possible D match to TRBD2 (5 bases). The CDR3 sequence is CASSLSGDGGELFF. CDR3 nucleotide sequence: TGTGCCAGCAGTTTATCCGGGGATGGCGGGGAGCTGTTTTTT.